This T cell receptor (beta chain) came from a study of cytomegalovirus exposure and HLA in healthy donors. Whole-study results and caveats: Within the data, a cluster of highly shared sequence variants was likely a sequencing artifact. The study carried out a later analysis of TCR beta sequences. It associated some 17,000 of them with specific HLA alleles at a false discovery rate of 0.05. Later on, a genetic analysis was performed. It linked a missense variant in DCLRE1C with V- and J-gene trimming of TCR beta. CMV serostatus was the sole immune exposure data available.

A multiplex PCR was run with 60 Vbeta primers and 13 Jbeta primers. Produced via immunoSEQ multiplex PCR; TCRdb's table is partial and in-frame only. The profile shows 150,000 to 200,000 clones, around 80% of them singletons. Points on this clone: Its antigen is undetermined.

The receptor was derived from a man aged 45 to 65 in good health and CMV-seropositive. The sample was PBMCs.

CDR3 coding DNA: TGTGCCAGCAGCTTAAATAGACGGGTTCAGTACTTC. Translation gives CASSLNRRVQYF. The chain links TRBV11-3 to TRBJ2-4; the D is unclear. CDR3 length: 12 amino acids. V was trimmed by 2 bases and J by 11 bases, leaving 10 bases between them. Germline V gene sequence: CDR1 SGHNT, CDR2 YENEEA. The whole variable domain, remainder taken from reference TRBV11-3 and TRBJ2-4, is EAGVVQSPRYKIIEKKQPVAFWCNPISGHNTLYWYLQNLGQGPELLIRYENEEAVDDSQLPKDRFSAERLKGVDSTLKIQPAELGDSAVYLCASSLNRRVQYFGAGTRLSVL.